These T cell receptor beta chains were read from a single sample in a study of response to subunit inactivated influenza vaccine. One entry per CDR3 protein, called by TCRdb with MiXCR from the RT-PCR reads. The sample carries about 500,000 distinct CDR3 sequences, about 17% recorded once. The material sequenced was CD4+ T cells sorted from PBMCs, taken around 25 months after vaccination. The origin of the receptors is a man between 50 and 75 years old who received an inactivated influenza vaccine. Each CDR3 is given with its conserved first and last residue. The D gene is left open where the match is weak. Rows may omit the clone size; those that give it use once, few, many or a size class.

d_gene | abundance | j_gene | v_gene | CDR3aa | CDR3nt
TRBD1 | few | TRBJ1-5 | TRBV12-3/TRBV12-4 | CASSSSPGTVGQPQHF | TGTGCCAGCAGTTCAAGTCCAGGGACAGTGGGTCAGCCCCAGCATTTT
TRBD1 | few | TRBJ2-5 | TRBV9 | CASSVRGQGIGGETQYF | TGTGCCAGCTCGGTCAGGGGACAGGGAATCGGGGGAGAGACCCAGTACTTC
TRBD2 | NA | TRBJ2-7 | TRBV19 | CDSSPLAGEREQYF | TGTGACAGTAGTCCCCTAGCGGGAGAGAGGGAGCAGTACTTC
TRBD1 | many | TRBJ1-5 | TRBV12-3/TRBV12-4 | CASSLTGGGNQPQHF | TGTGCCAGCAGTTTAACAGGGGGCGGCAATCAGCCCCAGCATTTT
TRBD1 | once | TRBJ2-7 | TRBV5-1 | CASRGTVTSYEQYF | TGCGCCAGCAGAGGGACAGTGACCTCCTACGAGCAGTACTTC
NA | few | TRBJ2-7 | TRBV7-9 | CASSRQLYEQYF | TGTGCCAGCAGTCGACAGCTCTACGAGCAGTACTTC
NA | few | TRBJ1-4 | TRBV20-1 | CSARDPRREKLFF | TGCAGTGCTAGAGATCCCCGCCGGGAAAAACTGTTTTTT
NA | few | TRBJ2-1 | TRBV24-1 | CATSDWRVIGNEQFF | TGTGCCACCAGTGACTGGAGGGTAATCGGTAATGAGCAGTTCTTC
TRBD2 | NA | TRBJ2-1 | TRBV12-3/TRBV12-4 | CASSSRTSNLNEQFF | TGTGCCAGCAGTTCCCGGACTAGCAATCTGAATGAGCAGTTCTTC
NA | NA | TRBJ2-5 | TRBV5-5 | CASSLGGIRTQYF | TGTGCCAGCAGCTTGGGGGGAATCAGGACCCAGTACTTC
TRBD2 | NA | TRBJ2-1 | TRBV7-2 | CASRPTSGGTYNEQFF | TGTGCCAGCAGGCCTACTAGCGGGGGGACATACAATGAGCAGTTCTTC
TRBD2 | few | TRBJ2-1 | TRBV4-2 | CASSQVLAGVLNEQFF | TGTGCCAGCAGCCAAGTCCTAGCGGGAGTTTTAAATGAGCAGTTCTTC
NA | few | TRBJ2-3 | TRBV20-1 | CRAGSSPDTQYF | TGCAGGGCGGGTAGTAGTCCAGATACGCAGTATTTT
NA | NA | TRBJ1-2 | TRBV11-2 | CASSFRAGTLTGYTF | TGTGCCAGCAGCTTTAGGGCCGGGACTCTTACCGGCTACACCTTC
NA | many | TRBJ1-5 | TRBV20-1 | CSAKGGNQPQHF | TGCAGTGCTAAAGGAGGCAATCAGCCCCAGCATTTT
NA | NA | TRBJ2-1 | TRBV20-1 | CSSSSYNEQFF | TGCAGTTCTAGCTCCTACAATGAGCAGTTCTTC
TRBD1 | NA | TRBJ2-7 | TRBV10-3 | CAISENRDRSYEQYF | TGTGCCATCAGTGAGAACCGGGACAGATCCTACGAGCAGTACTTC
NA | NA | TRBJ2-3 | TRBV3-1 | CASSTYGDTQYF | TGTGCCAGCAGCACTTACGGGGATACGCAGTATTTT